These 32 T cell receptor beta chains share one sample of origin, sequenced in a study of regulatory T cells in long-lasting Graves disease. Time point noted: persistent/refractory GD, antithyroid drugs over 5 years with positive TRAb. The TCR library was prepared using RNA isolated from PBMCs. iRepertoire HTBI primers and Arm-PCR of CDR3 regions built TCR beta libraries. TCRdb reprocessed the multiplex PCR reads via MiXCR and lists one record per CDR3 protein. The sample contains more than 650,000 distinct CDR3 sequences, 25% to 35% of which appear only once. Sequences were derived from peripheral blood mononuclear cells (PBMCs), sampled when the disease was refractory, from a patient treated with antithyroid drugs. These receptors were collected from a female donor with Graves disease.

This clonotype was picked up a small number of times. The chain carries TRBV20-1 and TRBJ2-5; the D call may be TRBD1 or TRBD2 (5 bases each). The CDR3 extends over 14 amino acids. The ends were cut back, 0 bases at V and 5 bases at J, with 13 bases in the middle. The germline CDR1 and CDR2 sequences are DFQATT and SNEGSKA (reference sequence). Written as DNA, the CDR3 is TGCAGTGCTAGAGACAGGGAGTCATGGGAGACCCAGTACTTC. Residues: CSARDRESWETQYF.

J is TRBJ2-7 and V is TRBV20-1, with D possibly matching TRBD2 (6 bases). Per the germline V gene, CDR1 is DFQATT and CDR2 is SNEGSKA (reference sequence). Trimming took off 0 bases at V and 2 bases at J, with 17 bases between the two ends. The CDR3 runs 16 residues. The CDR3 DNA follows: TGCAGTGCTAGAGATCAACTAGCAGAGCCTCCCTACGAGCAGTACTTC. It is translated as CSARDQLAEPPYEQYF.

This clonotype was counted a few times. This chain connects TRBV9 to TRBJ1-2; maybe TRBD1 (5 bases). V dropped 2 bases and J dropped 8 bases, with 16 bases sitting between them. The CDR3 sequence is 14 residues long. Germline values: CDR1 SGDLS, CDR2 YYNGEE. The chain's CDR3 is CASSVGTGLLGYTF. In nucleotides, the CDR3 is TGTGCCAGCAGCGTTGGGACGGGCCTTCTGGGCTACACCTTC.

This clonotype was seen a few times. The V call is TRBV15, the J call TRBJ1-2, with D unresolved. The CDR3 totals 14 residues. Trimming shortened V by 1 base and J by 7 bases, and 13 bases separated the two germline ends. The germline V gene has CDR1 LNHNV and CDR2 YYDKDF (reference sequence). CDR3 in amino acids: CATSRARHAGGYTF. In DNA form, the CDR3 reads TGTGCCACCAGCAGAGCCAGACACGCGGGTGGCTACACCTTC.

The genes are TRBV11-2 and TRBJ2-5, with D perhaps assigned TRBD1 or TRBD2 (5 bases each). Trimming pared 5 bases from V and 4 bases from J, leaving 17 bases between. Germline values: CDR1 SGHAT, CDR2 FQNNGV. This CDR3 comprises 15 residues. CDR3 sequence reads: CASSQEPRDGETQYF. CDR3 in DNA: TGTGCCAGCAGCCAAGAACCCAGGGACGGAGAGACCCAGTACTTC.

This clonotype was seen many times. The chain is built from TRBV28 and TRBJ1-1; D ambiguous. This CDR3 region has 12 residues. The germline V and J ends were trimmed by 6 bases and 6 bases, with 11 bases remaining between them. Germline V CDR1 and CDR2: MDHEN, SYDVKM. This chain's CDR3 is CASSRTYSEAFF. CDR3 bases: TGTGCCAGCAGCCGGACCTACTCTGAAGCTTTCTTT.

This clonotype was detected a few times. CDR3 amino acids: CASSFGTGTAGEQYF. CDR3 in DNA: TGTGCCAGCAGCTTCGGGACAGGGACAGCGGGCGAGCAGTACTTC. This chain uses TRBV7-9 with TRBJ2-7; TRBD1 matches 9 bases. The V gene's germline CDR1 is SEHNR and CDR2 FQNEAQ (reference sequence). The V gene end was trimmed by 3 bases and the J gene end by 6 bases; junction bases not matched to a gene: 9. CDR3 length equals 15 residues.

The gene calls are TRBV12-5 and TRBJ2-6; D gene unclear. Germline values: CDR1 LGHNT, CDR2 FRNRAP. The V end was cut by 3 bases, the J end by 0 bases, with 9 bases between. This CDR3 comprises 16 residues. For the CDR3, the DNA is TGTGCTAGTGGTTTTTGGACGTCCTCTGGGGCCAACGTCCTGACTTTC. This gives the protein CASGFWTSSGANVLTF.

The CDR3, as DNA: TGTGCCAGCAGCTCCCAACCGGGACAGGGTATTGGTGGGGCCAACGTCCTGACTTTC. This sequence encodes CASSSQPGQGIGGANVLTF. V gene TRBV7-9 combines with J gene TRBJ2-6, with TRBD1 matching over 9 bases. The CDR3 length is 19 residues. V was pared by 4 bases and J by 3 bases, with 13 bases of the junction left unmatched. Germline V gives CDR1 SEHNR, CDR2 FQNEAQ (reference sequence).

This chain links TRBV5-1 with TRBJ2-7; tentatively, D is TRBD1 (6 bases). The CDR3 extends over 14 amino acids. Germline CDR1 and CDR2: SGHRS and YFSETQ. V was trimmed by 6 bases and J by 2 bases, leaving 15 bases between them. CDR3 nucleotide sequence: TGCGCCAGCACCACAGGGACCGGAGCCTACGAGCAGTACTTC. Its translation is CASTTGTGAYEQYF.

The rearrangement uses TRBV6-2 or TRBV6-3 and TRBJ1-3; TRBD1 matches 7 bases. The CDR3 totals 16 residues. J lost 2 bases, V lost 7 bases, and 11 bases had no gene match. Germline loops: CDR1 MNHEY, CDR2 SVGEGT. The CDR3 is CASTLSPTGAGNTIYF. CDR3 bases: TGTGCCAGCACCCTAAGCCCAACAGGGGCTGGAAACACCATATATTTT.

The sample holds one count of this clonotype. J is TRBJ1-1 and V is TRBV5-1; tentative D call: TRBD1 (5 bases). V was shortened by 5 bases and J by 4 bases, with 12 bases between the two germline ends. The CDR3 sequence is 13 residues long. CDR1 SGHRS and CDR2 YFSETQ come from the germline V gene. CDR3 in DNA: TGCGCCAGCAGTTGGGACTTTGGCACTGAAGCTTTCTTT. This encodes CASSWDFGTEAFF.

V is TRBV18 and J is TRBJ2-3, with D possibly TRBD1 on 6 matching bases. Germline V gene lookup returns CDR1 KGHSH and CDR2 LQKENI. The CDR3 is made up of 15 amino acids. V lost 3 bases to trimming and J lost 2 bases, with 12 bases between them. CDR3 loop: CASSPVQGNTDTQYF. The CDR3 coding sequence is TGTGCCAGCTCACCGGTTCAGGGGAACACAGATACGCAGTATTTT.

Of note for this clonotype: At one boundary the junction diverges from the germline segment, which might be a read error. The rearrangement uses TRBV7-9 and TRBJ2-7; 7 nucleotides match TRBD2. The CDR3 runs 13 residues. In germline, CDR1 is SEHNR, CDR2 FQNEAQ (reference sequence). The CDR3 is CASNLASGYEQYF. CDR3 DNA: TGTGCCAGCAACTTAGCTAGCGGCTACGAGCAGTACTTC.

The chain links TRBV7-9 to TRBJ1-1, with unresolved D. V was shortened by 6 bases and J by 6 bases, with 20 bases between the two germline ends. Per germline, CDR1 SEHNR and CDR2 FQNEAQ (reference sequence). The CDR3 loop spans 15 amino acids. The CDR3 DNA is TGTGCCAGCAGTCAAGGCGGCCGAATCCAGGCTGAAGCTTTCTTT. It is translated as CASSQGGRIQAEAFF.

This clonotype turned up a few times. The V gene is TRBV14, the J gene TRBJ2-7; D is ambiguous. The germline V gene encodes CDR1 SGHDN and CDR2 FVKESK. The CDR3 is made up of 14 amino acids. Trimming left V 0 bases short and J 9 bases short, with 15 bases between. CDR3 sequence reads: CASSQDPGRWVQYF. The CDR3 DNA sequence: TGTGCCAGCAGCCAAGATCCAGGCCGGTGGGTGCAGTACTTC.

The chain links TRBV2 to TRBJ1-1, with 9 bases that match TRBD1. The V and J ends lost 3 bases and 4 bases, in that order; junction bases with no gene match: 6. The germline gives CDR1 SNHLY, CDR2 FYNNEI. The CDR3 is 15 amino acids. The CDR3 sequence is CASSERRQGGTEAFF. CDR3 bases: TGTGCCAGCAGTGAGAGGAGACAGGGGGGCACTGAAGCTTTCTTT.

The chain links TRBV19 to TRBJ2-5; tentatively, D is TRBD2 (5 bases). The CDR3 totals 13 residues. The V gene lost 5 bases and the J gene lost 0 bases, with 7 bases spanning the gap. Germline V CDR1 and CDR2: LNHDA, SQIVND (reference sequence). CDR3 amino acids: CASSEDYQETQYF. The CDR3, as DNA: TGTGCCAGTAGTGAGGACTACCAAGAGACCCAGTACTTC.

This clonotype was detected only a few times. The CDR3 nucleotides read TGTGCCAGCAGCCTCCCGGGCAGGGGGGACGAAAAACTGTTTTTT. Translation gives CASSLPGRGDEKLFF. V is TRBV7-9 and J is TRBJ1-4, with 7 nucleotides matching TRBD1. Germline CDR1 reads SEHNR; CDR2 reads FQNEAQ (reference sequence). The junction had 11 bases not matched to a gene; V was cut back by 5 bases and J by 8 bases. The CDR3 consists of 15 residues.

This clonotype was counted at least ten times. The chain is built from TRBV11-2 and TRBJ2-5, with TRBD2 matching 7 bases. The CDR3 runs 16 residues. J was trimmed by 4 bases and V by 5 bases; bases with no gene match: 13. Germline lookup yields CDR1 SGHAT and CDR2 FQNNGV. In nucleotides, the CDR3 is TGTGCCAGCAGCCGACGGACTAGAACCAGTGGAGAGACCCAGTACTTC. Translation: CASSRRTRTSGETQYF.

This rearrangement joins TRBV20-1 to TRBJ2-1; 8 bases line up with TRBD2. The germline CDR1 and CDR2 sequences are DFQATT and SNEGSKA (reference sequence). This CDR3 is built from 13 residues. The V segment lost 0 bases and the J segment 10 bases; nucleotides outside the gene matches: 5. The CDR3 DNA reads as TGCAGTGCTAGAGAAGCGGGAGTTGGCGAGCAGTTCTTC. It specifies CSAREAGVGEQFF.

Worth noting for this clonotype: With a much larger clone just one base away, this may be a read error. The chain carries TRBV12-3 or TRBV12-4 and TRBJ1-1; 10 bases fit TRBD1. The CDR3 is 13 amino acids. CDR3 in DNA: TGTGCCAACAGTCTAGGACAGGGGGATGAAGCTTTCTTT. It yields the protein CANSLGQGDEAFF.

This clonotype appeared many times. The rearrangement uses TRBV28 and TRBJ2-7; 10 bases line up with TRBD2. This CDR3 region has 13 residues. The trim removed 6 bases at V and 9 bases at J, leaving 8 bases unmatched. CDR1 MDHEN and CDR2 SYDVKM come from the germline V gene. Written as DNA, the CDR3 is TGTGCCAGCAGGGCTAGCGGGAGTCTCGGGCAGTACTTC. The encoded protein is CASRASGSLGQYF.

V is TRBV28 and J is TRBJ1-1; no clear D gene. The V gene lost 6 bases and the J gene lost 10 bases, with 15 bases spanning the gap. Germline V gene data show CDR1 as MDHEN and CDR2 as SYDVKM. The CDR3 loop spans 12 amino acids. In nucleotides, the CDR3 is TGTGCCAGCAGCCTCGCCCGTGGTACAGCTTTCTTT. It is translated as CASSLARGTAFF.

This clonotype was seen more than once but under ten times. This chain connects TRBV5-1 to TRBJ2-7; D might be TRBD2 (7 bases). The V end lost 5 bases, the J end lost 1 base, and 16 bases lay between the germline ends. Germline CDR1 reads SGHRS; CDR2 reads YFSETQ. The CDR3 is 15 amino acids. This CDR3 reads CASRRGGTQSYEQYF. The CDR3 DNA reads TGCGCCAGCAGAAGGGGGGGGACACAGTCCTACGAGCAGTACTTC.

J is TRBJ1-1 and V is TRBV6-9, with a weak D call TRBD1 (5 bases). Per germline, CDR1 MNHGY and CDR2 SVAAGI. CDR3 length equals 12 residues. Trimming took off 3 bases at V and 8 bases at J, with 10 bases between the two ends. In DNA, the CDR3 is TGTGCCAGCAGTTACCCAGGGAAGGAAGCTTTCTTT. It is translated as CASSYPGKEAFF.

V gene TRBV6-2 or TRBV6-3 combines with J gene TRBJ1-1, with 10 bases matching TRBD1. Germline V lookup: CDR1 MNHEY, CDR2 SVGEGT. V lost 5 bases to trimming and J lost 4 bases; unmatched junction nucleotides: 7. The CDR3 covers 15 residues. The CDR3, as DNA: TGTGCCAGCAGTCTCGAGACAGGGGGCTTCACTGAAGCTTTCTTT. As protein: CASSLETGGFTEAFF.

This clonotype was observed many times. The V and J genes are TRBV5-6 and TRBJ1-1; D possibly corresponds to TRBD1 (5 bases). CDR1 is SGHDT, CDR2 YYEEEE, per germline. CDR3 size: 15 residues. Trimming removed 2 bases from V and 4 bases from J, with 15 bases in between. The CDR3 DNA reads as TGTGCCAGCAGCTTCCGCCGGGGGATTGCCACTGAAGCTTTCTTT. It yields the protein CASSFRRGIATEAFF.

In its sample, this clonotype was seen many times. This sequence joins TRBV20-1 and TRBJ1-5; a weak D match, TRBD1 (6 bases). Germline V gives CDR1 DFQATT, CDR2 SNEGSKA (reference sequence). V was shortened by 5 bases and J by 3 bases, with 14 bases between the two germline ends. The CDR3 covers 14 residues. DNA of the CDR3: TGCAGTGCTTCACAGGGAAAGCCCAATCAGCCCCAGCATTTT. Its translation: CSASQGKPNQPQHF.

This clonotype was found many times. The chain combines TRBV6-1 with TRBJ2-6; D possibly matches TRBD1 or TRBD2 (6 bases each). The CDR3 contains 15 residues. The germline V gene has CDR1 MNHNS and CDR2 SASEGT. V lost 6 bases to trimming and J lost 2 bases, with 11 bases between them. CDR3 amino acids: CASSARGAGANVLTF. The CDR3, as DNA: TGTGCCAGCAGCGCTAGGGGGGCTGGGGCCAACGTCCTGACTTTC.

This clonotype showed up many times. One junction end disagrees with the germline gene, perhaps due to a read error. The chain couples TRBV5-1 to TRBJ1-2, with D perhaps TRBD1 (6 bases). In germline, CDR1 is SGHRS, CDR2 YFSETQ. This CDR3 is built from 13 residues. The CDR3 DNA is TGTGCCAGCAGCGTGGACAGCAACTATGGCTACACCTTC. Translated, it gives CASSVDSNYGYTF.

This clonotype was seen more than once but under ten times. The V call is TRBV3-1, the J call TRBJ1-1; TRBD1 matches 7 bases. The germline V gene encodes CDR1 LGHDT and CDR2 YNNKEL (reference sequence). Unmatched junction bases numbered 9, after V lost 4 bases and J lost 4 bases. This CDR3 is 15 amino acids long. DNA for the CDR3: TGTGCCAGCAGCCCCCACGGCGACAGGGCCACTGAAGCTTTCTTT. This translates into CASSPHGDRATEAFF. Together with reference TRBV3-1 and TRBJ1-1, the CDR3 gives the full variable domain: DTAVSQTPKYLVTQMGNDKSIKCEQNLGHDTMYWYKQDSKKFLKIMFSYNNKELIINETVPNRFSPKSPDKAHLNLHINSLELGDSAVYFCASSPHGDRATEAFFGQGTRLTVV.